This T cell receptor beta chain was identified in a study of breast tumors, draining lymph nodes, adjacent tissues. The lymph nodes were axillary draining lymph nodes from breast cancer patients. Germline assignment: CDR1 SGHNT and CDR2 YENEEA. This CDR3 has 14 residues. Trimming removed 5 bases from V and 7 bases from J; junction bases left unmatched: 9. One entry per CDR3 protein results from TCRdb running MiXCR on the multiplex PCR reads. This table has some 230,000 distinct CDR3 sequences, 30% to 35% appearing once. This clonotype turned up a few times. The rearrangement joins TRBV11-3 to TRBJ2-5; 8 bases align to TRBD1. The source is a female donor with breast cancer. Some clones in this sample may be carry-over from other donors' samples. Sequences were obtained from axillary lymph node tissue. In DNA, the CDR3 is TGTGCCAGCAGCCCGACGACAGGGGCGACGACCCAGTACTTC. Translation gives CASSPTTGATTQYF.